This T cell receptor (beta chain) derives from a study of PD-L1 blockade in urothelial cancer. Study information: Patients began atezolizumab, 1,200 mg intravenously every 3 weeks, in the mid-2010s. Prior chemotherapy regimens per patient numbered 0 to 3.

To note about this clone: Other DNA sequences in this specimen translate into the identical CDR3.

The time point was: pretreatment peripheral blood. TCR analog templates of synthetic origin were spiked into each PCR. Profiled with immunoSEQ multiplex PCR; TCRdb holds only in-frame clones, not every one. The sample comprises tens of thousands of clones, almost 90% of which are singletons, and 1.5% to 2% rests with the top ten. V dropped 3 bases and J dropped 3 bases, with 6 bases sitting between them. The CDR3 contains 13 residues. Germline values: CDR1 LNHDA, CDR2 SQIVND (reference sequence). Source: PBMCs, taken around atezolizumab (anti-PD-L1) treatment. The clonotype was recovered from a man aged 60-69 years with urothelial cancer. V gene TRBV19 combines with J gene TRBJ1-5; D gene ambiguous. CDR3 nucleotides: TGTGCCAGTAGTATTGACATCAATCAGCCCCAGCATTTT. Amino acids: CASSIDINQPQHF. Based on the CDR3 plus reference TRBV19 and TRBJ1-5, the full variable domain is DGGITQSPKYLFRKEGQNVTLSCEQNLNHDAMYWYRQDPGQGLRLIYYSQIVNDFQKGDIAEGYSVSREKKESFPLTVTSAQKNPTAFYLCASSIDINQPQHFGDGTRLSIL.